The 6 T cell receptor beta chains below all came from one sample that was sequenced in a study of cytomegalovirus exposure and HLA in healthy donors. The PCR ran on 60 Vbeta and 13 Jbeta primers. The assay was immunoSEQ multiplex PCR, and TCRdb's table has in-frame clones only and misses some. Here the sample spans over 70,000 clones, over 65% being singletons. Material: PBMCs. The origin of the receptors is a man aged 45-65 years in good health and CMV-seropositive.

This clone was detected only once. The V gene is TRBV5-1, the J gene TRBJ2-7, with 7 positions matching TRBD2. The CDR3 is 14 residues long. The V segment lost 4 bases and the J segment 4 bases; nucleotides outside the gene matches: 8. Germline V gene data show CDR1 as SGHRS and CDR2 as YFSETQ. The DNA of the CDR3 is TGCGCCAGCAGCCGGAGCGGGACTGTTTACGAGCAGTACTTC. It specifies CASSRSGTVYEQYF. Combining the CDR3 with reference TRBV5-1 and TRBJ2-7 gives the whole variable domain KAGVTQTPRYLIKTRGQQVTLSCSPISGHRSVSWYQQTPGQGLQFLFEYFSETQRNKGNFPGRFSGRQFSNSRSEMNVSTLELGDSALYLCASSRSGTVYEQYFGPGTRLTVT.

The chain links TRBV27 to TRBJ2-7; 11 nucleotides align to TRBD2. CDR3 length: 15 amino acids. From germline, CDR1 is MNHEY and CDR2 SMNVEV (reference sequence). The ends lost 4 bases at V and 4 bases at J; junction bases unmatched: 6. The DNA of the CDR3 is TGTGCCAGCAGTTCCCTCACTAGCGGGAGTTACGAGCAGTACTTC. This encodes CASSSLTSGSYEQYF.

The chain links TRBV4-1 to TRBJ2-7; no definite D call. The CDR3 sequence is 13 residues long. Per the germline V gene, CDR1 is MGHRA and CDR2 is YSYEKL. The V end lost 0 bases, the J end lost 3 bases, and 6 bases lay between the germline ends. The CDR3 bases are TGCGCCAGCAGCCAAGAGTCCAACTACGAGCAGTACTTC. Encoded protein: CASSQESNYEQYF.

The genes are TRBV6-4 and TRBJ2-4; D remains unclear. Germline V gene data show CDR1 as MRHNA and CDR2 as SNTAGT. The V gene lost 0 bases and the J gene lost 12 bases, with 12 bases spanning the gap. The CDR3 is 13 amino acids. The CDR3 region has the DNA TGTGCCAGCAGTGACTCCGCGGCGAGCAGTCAGTACTTC. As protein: CASSDSAASSQYF.

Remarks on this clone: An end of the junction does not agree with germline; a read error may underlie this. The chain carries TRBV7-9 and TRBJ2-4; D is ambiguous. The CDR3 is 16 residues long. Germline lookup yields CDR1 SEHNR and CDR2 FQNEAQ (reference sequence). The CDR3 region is CSSSAQQTLAKNIQYF. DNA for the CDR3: TGTTCCAGCAGCGCTCAACAGACCCTAGCCAAAAACATTCAGTACTTC.

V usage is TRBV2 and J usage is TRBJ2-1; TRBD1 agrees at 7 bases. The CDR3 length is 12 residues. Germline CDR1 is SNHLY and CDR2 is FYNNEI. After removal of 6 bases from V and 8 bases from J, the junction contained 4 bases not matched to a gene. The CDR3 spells CASRTGTDEQFF. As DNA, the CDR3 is TGTGCCAGCAGAACCGGGACAGATGAGCAGTTCTTC.